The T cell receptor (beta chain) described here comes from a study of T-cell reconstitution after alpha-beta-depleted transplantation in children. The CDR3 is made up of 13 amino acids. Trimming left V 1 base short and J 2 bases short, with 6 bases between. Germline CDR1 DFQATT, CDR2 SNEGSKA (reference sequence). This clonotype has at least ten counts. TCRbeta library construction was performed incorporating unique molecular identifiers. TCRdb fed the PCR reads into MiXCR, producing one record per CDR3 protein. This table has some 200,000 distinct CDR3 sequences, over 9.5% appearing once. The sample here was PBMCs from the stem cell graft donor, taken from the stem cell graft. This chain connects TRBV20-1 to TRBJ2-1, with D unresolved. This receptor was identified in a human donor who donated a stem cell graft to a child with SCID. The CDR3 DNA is TGCAGTGCTAGAGCGGAGCCCTACAATGAGCAGTTCTTC. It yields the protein CSARAEPYNEQFF.